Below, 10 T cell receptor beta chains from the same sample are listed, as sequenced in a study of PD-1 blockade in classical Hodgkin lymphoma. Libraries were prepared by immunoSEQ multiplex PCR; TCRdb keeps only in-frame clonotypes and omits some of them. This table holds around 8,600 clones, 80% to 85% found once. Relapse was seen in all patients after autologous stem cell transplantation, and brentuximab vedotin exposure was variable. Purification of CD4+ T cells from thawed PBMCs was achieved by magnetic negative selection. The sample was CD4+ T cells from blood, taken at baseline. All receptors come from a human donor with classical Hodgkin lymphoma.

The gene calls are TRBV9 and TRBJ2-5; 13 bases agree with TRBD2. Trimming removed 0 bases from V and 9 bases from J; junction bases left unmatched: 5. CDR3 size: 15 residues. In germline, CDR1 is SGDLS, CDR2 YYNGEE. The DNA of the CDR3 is TGTGCCAGCAGCGTAGGGGGACTAGCGGGATCGGCCCAGTACTTC. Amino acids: CASSVGGLAGSAQYF.

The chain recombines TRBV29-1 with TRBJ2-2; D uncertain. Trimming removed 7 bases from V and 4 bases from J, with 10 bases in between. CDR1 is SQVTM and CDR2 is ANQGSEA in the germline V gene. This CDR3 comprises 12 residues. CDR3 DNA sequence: TGCAGCGCAGGCAGCTCCACCGGGGAGCTGTTTTTT. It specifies CSAGSSTGELFF.

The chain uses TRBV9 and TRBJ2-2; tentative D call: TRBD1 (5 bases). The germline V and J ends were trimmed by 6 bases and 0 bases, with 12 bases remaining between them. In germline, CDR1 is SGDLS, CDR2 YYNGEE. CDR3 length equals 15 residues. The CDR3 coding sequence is TGTGCCAGCACAAGTGGGGCGGCGAACACCGGGGAGCTGTTTTTT. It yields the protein CASTSGAANTGELFF.

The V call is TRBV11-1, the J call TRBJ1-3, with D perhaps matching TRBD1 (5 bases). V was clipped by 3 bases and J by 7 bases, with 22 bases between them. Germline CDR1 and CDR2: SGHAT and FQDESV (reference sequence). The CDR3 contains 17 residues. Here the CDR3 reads CASSLQPGPTVGNTIYF. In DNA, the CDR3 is TGTGCCAGCAGCTTGCAGCCGGGACCGACGGTCGGCAACACCATATATTTT.

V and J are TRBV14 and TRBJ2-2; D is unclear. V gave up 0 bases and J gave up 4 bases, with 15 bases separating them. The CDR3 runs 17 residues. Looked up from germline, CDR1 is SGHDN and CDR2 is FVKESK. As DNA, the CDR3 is TGTGCCAGCAGCCAAGAAAGAGTGTGGGGAATCACCGGGGAGCTGTTTTTT. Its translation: CASSQERVWGITGELFF. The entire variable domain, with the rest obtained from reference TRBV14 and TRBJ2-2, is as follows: EAGVTQFPSHSVIEKGQTVTLRCDPISGHDNLYWYRRVMGKEIKFLLHFVKESKQDESGMPNNRFLAERTGGTYSTLKVQPAELEDSGVYFCASSQERVWGITGELFFGEGSRLTVL.

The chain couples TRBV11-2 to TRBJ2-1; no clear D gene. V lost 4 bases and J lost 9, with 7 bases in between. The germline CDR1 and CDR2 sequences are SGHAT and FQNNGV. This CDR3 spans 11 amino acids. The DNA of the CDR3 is TGTGCCAGCAGCTCGAGAACTGAGCAGTTCTTC. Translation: CASSSRTEQFF.

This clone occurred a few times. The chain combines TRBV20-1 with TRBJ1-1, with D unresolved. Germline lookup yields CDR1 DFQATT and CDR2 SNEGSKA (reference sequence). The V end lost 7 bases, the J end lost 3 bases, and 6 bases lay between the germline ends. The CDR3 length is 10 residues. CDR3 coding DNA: TGCAGTGGGGTTCACACTGAAGCTTTCTTT. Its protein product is CSGVHTEAFF.

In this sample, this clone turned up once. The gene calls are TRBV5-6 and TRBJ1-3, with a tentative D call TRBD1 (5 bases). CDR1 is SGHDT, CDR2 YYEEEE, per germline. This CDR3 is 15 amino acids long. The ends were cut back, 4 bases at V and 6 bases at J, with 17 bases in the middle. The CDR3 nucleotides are TGTGCCAGCAGCATGGCCCCGGGGCCCCTAAACACCATATATTTT. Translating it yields CASSMAPGPLNTIYF.

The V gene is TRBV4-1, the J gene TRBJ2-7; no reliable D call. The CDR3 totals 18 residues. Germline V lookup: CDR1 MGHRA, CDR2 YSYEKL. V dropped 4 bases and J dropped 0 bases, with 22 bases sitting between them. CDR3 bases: TGCGCCAGCAGCCCCGGTCCCCTGTCTCAACAAAGCTCCTACGAGCAGTACTTC. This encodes CASSPGPLSQQSSYEQYF.

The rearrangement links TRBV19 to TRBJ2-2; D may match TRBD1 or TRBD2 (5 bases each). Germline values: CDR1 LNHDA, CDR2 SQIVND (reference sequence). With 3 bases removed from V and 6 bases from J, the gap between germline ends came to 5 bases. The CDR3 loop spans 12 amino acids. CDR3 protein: CASSMGAGELFF. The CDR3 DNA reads TGTGCCAGTAGTATGGGGGCCGGGGAGCTGTTTTTT.